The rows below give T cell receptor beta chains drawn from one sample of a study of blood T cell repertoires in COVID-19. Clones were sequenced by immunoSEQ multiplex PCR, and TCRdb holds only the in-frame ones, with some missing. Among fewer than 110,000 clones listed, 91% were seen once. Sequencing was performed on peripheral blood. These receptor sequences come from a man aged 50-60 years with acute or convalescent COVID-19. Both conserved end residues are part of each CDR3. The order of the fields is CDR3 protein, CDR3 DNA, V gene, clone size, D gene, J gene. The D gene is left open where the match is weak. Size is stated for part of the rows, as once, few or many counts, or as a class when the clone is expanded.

CASSDNRVGYTF	TGTGCCAGCAGTGATAACAGGGTTGGCTACACCTTC	TRBV6-1	.	.	TRBJ1-2
CASSLVRQRGYTF	TGCGCCAGCAGCTTGGTCAGACAAAGAGGCTACACCTTC	TRBV5-1	.	.	TRBJ1-2
CASSIKRTTAAQYF	TGTGCCAGTAGTATTAAAAGGACAACTGCTGCGCAGTATTTT	TRBV19	.	.	TRBJ2-3
CASSLPGQGQAFF	TGTGCCAGCAGCTTACCGGGACAGGGGCAAGCTTTCTTT	TRBV7-9	.	TRBD1	TRBJ1-1
CASTPGGGGYTF	TGTGCCAGCACCCCTGGGGGAGGCGGCTACACCTTC	TRBV6-5	.	.	TRBJ1-2
CASSYDRVTGELFF	TGTGCCAGCAGTTACGACAGGGTAACCGGGGAGCTGTTTTTT	TRBV6-5	.	TRBD1	TRBJ2-2
CASRDWVNGYTF	TGTGCCAGCAGAGACTGGGTAAATGGCTACACCTTC	TRBV25-1	.	.	TRBJ1-2
CSVDLGGTGELFF	TGCAGCGTTGACTTGGGAGGGACCGGGGAGCTGTTTTTT	TRBV29-1	.	TRBD2	TRBJ2-2
CSAREGSEAFF	TGCAGTGCTAGGGAGGGTTCGGAAGCTTTCTTT	TRBV20-1	.	.	TRBJ1-1
CASSLGGLRGTLHF	TGTGCCAGCAGCTTAGGGGGGCTCCGAGGGACCCTCCACTTT	TRBV11-2	.	.	TRBJ1-6
CATSREGGAGANVLTF	TGTGCCACCAGCAGAGAGGGGGGGGCTGGGGCCAACGTCCTGACTTTC	TRBV15	.	TRBD2	TRBJ2-6
CASSSKQGKNTEAFF	TGTGCCAGCTCATCTAAACAGGGGAAGAACACTGAAGCTTTCTTT	TRBV18	.	TRBD1	TRBJ1-1
CASSRGDLYGYTF	TGTGCCAGCAGCCGGGGGGACCTCTATGGCTACACCTTC	TRBV9	.	.	TRBJ1-2
CASGPAGEYF	TGTGCTAGTGGCCCCGCCGGGGAGTACTTC	TRBV12-5	.	.	TRBJ2-7
CASEGLGTRNIQYF	TGTGCCAGTGAAGGACTCGGGACAAGAAACATTCAGTACTTC	TRBV2	.	.	TRBJ2-4
CASSVVERGQMNTEAFF	TGTGCCAGCAGCGTAGTCGAGAGGGGACAGATGAACACTGAAGCTTTCTTT	TRBV9	.	TRBD1	TRBJ1-1
CASSSVRNPNYGYTF	TGTGCCAGCAGCAGCGTCCGGAATCCTAACTATGGCTACACCTTC	TRBV9	.	.	TRBJ1-2
CATQQVSGGELFF	TGTGCCACCCAACAGGTCTCGGGCGGGGAGCTGTTTTTT	TRBV24-1	.	.	TRBJ2-2
CASSQTPGGQFF	TGTGCCAGCAGCCAAACACCCGGGGGGCAGTTCTTC	TRBV3-1/TRBV3-2	.	.	TRBJ2-1
CASSLGQGSARGDTQYF	TGCGCCAGCAGTTTAGGACAGGGATCTGCGCGAGGAGATACGCAGTATTTT	TRBV5-1	.	TRBD1	TRBJ2-3
CASSTLGHSGNQPQHF	TGTGCCAGTAGTACCCTGGGACACTCCGGGAATCAGCCCCAGCATTTT	TRBV19	.	.	TRBJ1-5
CASSLALDRGNYGYTF	TGTGCCAGCAGCTTAGCCCTGGACAGGGGCAACTATGGCTACACCTTC	TRBV3-1/TRBV3-2	once	TRBD1	TRBJ1-2
CASSEPTGTGGIYEQYF	TGTGCCAGCAGTGAACCCACCGGGACAGGGGGCATCTACGAGCAGTACTTC	TRBV6-1	.	TRBD1	TRBJ2-7
CASSQGDGLGTQYF	TGTGCCAGCAGCCAAGGTGACGGACTCGGTACGCAGTATTTT	TRBV3-1/TRBV3-2	.	.	TRBJ2-3
CASSTGTGGEQYF	TGTGCCAGCAGCACCGGGACAGGGGGCGAGCAGTACTTC	TRBV7-3	.	TRBD1	TRBJ2-7
CASSRDRGDNEQFF	TGTGCCAGCAGCCGGGACAGGGGGGACAATGAGCAGTTCTTC	TRBV2	.	TRBD1	TRBJ2-1
CASSLGQAATNEKLFF	TGTGCCAGCAGCTTGGGACAGGCGGCAACTAATGAAAAACTGTTTTTT	TRBV5-4	.	.	TRBJ1-4
CASSIGTTDTQYF	TGTGCCAGTAGTATTGGTACTACAGATACGCAGTATTTT	TRBV19	.	.	TRBJ2-3
CASSEYGGNTEAFF	TGTGCCAGCAGTGAATACGGGGGTAACACTGAAGCTTTCTTT	TRBV25-1	.	.	TRBJ1-1
CASGQQGYGYTF	TGTGCCAGCGGCCAACAGGGGTATGGCTACACCTTC	TRBV27	.	TRBD1	TRBJ1-2
CASSLDRGRADTQYF	TGTGCCAGCAGCCTGGACAGGGGGCGGGCAGATACGCAGTATTTT	TRBV5-4	.	TRBD1	TRBJ2-3
CASSQVDRGDEKLFF	TGTGCCAGCAGCCAAGTTGACAGGGGGGATGAAAAACTGTTTTTT	TRBV4-2	.	TRBD1	TRBJ1-4
CASSSDDRREAFF	TGTGCCAGCAGTTCAGACGACAGAAGAGAAGCTTTCTTT	TRBV27	.	.	TRBJ1-1
CASSLAQGGTEAFF	TGTGCCAGCAGCTTAGCTCAGGGGGGCACTGAAGCTTTCTTT	TRBV11-2	.	TRBD1	TRBJ1-1
CASSQGRWGDENYGYTF	TGTGCCAGCAGCCAAGGACGTTGGGGGGATGAGAACTATGGCTACACCTTC	TRBV4-2	many	.	TRBJ1-2
CASTMDGGNYGYTF	TGCGCCAGCACCATGGACGGAGGAAACTATGGCTACACCTTC	TRBV5-1	.	.	TRBJ1-2
CASSRDRGAGNTIYF	TGTGCCAGCAGCCGGGACAGGGGTGCAGGAAACACCATATATTTT	TRBV6-2/TRBV6-3	.	TRBD1	TRBJ1-3
CASSLSRGGKADTQYF	TGTGCCAGCAGTTTAAGTCGGGGGGGCAAAGCAGATACGCAGTATTTT	TRBV28	few	TRBD2	TRBJ2-3
CASSSAVNTEAFF	TGTGCCAGCAGCTCAGCGGTGAACACTGAAGCTTTCTTT	TRBV5-4	.	.	TRBJ1-1
CASSARGSSNEKLFF	TGTGCCAGCAGCGCCAGGGGGTCATCTAATGAAAAACTGTTTTTT	TRBV7-2	.	TRBD1	TRBJ1-4
CASSLAGDNQPQHF	TGTGCCAGCAGTTTAGCCGGGGACAATCAGCCCCAGCATTTT	TRBV28	once	.	TRBJ1-5
CASRETGGHNEQFF	TGTGCCAGTAGGGAGACGGGGGGACACAATGAGCAGTTCTTC	TRBV19	once	TRBD2	TRBJ2-1
CATRGAVNTEAFF	TGTGCCACCCGGGGGGCGGTGAACACTGAAGCTTTCTTT	TRBV24-1	.	.	TRBJ1-1
CATSDFKLGALMDTGELFF	TGTGCCACCAGTGATTTCAAATTAGGAGCCCTAATGGACACCGGGGAGCTGTTTTTT	TRBV24-1	.	.	TRBJ2-2
CASSPAPNTEAFF	TGTGCCAGCTCACCCGCGCCGAACACTGAAGCTTTCTTT	TRBV18	.	.	TRBJ1-1
CASSRRRRDTQYF	TGTGCCAGCAGTAGACGAAGGAGAGATACGCAGTATTTT	TRBV6-5	.	.	TRBJ2-3